Listed below are T cell receptor beta chains from one sample, sequenced in a study of T-cell memory formation after mild COVID-19. A single record per CDR3 protein comes from TCRdb applying MiXCR to the 5' RACE reads. Here the sample spans about 82,000 distinct CDR3 sequences, about 13% being singletons. Sequenced sample: PBMCs or a T cell subset sorted from them (not recorded which). These receptor sequences come from a man between 18 and 29 years old who had mild COVID-19 (a few samples of this study predate the infection). Cell type and time point are not known. CDR3s include the opening cysteine and the closing phenylalanine or tryptophan. Fields, in order: V gene, J gene, D gene, CDR3 protein. D genes are given only for firm matches.

V: TRBV6-5
J: TRBJ2-5
D: .
CDR3: CASASGPPETQYF

V: TRBV4-1
J: TRBJ2-2
D: .
CDR3: CASSQDPGAAGELFF

V: TRBV14
J: TRBJ2-1
D: .
CDR3: CASSPLDSYNEQFF

V: TRBV20-1
J: TRBJ2-6
D: .
CDR3: CSARDASAILANVLTF

V: TRBV7-3
J: TRBJ2-1
D: .
CDR3: CASAGSAGEQFF

V: TRBV7-8
J: TRBJ1-1
D: .
CDR3: CAIRTLSMNTEAFF

V: TRBV4-1
J: TRBJ2-2
D: .
CDR3: CASSQVATGELFF

V: TRBV9
J: TRBJ1-2
D: .
CDR3: CASSFSEDRYGYTF

V: TRBV5-4
J: TRBJ2-1
D: TRBD2
CDR3: CASSLGAGGDNEQFF

V: TRBV4-3
J: TRBJ1-1
D: .
CDR3: CASSQDRALGAEAFF

V: TRBV5-6
J: TRBJ2-7
D: TRBD2
CDR3: CASSYPRGGQVSPYEQYF

V: TRBV4-1
J: TRBJ2-5
D: .
CDR3: CASSQEWQAYQETQYF

V: TRBV7-8
J: TRBJ2-1
D: .
CDR3: CASSPRRGGVFHEQFF

V: TRBV27
J: TRBJ1-4
D: .
CDR3: CASSFMPDRNEKLFF

V: TRBV6-5
J: TRBJ1-1
D: .
CDR3: CASSYDGRSNTEAFF

V: TRBV29-1
J: TRBJ2-2
D: .
CDR3: CSAEDTGELFF

V: TRBV7-2
J: TRBJ2-5
D: TRBD2
CDR3: CASSTLPGGPRETQYF

V: TRBV4-3
J: TRBJ2-7
D: .
CDR3: CASSQNRDGAYEQYF

V: TRBV6-5
J: TRBJ1-5
D: .
CDR3: CASRTRDTREEPQHF

V: TRBV4-2
J: TRBJ2-1
D: TRBD1
CDR3: CASSTGADNEQFF

V: TRBV29-1
J: TRBJ2-6
D: TRBD1
CDR3: CSVPDRSGANVLTF

V: TRBV28
J: TRBJ1-2
D: .
CDR3: CASRGSRGVYGYTF

V: TRBV4-1
J: TRBJ1-4
D: TRBD1
CDR3: CASSQASGGYPTSSRKLFF

V: TRBV5-6
J: TRBJ2-5
D: .
CDR3: CASSPGGSLRTQYF

V: TRBV7-6
J: TRBJ2-6
D: .
CDR3: CASSLKRGANVLTF

V: TRBV5-6
J: TRBJ2-3
D: .
CDR3: CASSPTTGGQRTTDTQYF

V: TRBV7-3
J: TRBJ1-2
D: .
CDR3: CASSPAGPGGYTF

V: TRBV12-3/TRBV12-4
J: TRBJ2-4
D: TRBD2
CDR3: CASSLSGGWNIQYF

V: TRBV7-9
J: TRBJ2-3
D: .
CDR3: CASSPRDAPDTQYF

V: TRBV15
J: TRBJ1-1
D: .
CDR3: CATSRDRGGTEAFF

V: TRBV7-9
J: TRBJ1-1
D: .
CDR3: CASSSPGPTEAFF

V: TRBV19
J: TRBJ1-1
D: TRBD1
CDR3: CASSVSGGNTEAFF

V: TRBV28
J: TRBJ2-5
D: TRBD2
CDR3: CASSLSWTSGAQYF

V: TRBV5-5
J: TRBJ2-7
D: TRBD1
CDR3: CASSLVGQASYEQYF

V: TRBV19
J: TRBJ2-1
D: .
CDR3: CASSMRRVIDEQFF

V: TRBV4-1
J: TRBJ2-2
D: TRBD1
CDR3: CASSPGQGTGELFF

V: TRBV9
J: TRBJ2-1
D: TRBD2
CDR3: CARESGPSGEQFF

V: TRBV24-1
J: TRBJ2-1
D: .
CDR3: CATRVDAGDTYNEQFF

V: TRBV7-9
J: TRBJ2-2
D: .
CDR3: CASSPGRTGELFF

V: TRBV4-3
J: TRBJ2-3
D: TRBD2
CDR3: CASSPTSAYTDTQYF

V: TRBV4-3
J: TRBJ1-2
D: .
CDR3: CASSQDRGNYGYTF

V: TRBV27
J: TRBJ1-2
D: .
CDR3: CASSPARGAVGYTF

V: TRBV7-9
J: TRBJ1-1
D: .
CDR3: CASSSGLYREAFF

V: TRBV7-2
J: TRBJ2-5
D: .
CDR3: CASSPSPGLRETQYF

V: TRBV7-9
J: TRBJ1-2
D: .
CDR3: CASSLVGNYGYTF

V: TRBV27
J: TRBJ1-5
D: .
CDR3: CASGHDTNQPQHF

V: TRBV6-2/TRBV6-3
J: TRBJ2-2
D: .
CDR3: CASSFAQGLAGELFF

V: TRBV6-2/TRBV6-3
J: TRBJ1-5
D: .
CDR3: CASTPRGANQPQHF

V: TRBV2
J: TRBJ2-5
D: TRBD2
CDR3: CASTTSGQETQYF